The 17 T cell receptor beta chains in this list originate from one sample, sequenced in a study of T cell repertoires in cytomegalovirus infection. Which antigens these TCRs recognize remains unknown. TCRdb used MiXCR to reprocess the reads, holding one entry per CDR3 protein. This table holds 250,000 to 300,000 distinct CDR3 sequences, approximately 22% found once. This sample comprised cultured PBMCs, obtained from culture after CMV antigen stimulation. The source is a human donor in good health (CMV status not recorded). Some clones in this sample may be carry-over from other donors' samples.

This clonotype was counted between two and nine times. The chain recombines TRBV6-2 or TRBV6-3 with TRBJ2-1, with 7 bases identical to TRBD2. J gave up 7 bases and V 1 base, and 19 bases lay outside the gene matches. The CDR3 is made up of 19 amino acids. CDR1 is MNHEY and CDR2 is SVGEGT in the germline V gene. For the CDR3, the DNA is TGTGCCAGCAGTTACTGGATCCCGCCTGTTCGCGGGAGCATTAATGAGCAGTTCTTC. Residues: CASSYWIPPVRGSINEQFF.

Ten or more counts support this clonotype. The V call is TRBV7-8, the J call TRBJ2-4; no firm D call. Between the trimmed V and J ends, which lost 5 bases and 4 bases, there was a span of 3 bases. Per germline, CDR1 SGHVS and CDR2 FQNEAQ. The CDR3 consists of 11 residues. The chain's CDR3 is CASSDKNIQYF. CDR3 in DNA: TGTGCCAGCAGCGATAAAAACATTCAGTACTTC.

This clonotype was observed a handful of times. This chain links TRBV29-1 with TRBJ2-3, with 7 bases fitting TRBD2. Germline values: CDR1 SQVTM, CDR2 ANQGSEA. The junction had 7 bases not matched to a gene; V was cut back by 3 bases and J by 1 base. This CDR3 is built from 15 residues. In DNA, the CDR3 is TGCAGCGTTGAGGTCCTAGCGGCACGCACAGATACGCAGTATTTT. The encoded protein is CSVEVLAARTDTQYF.

This chain connects TRBV11-3 to TRBJ2-7; 7 bases map to TRBD1. The CDR3 contains 13 residues. Germline assignment: CDR1 SGHNT and CDR2 YENEEA. V dropped 3 bases and J dropped 4; count of bases not matched to a gene: 3. DNA of the CDR3: TGTGCCAGCAGCTTGGAGACAGGGTACGAGCAGTACGTC. Amino acid sequence: CASSLETGYEQYV.

This sequence joins TRBV4-1 and TRBJ1-5; TRBD1 might be the D (5 bases). The V gene lost 1 base and the J gene lost 4 bases, with 11 bases spanning the gap. CDR3 size: 15 residues. CDR1 is MGHRA and CDR2 is YSYEKL in the germline V gene. This chain's CDR3 is CASSQVWGENQPQHF. DNA of the CDR3: TGCGCCAGCAGCCAAGTTTGGGGCGAAAATCAGCCCCAGCATTTT.

The sample holds a few counts of this clonotype. The chain combines TRBV7-9 with TRBJ1-3; D gene unclear. Germline V gene lookup returns CDR1 SEHNR and CDR2 FQNEAQ (reference sequence). Trimming stripped 4 bases from V and 0 bases from J, with 10 bases between. This CDR3 is built from 15 residues. The CDR3 here is CASSWGSSSGNTIYF. For the CDR3, the DNA is TGTGCCAGCAGCTGGGGATCCAGCTCTGGAAACACCATATATTTT. Full variable domain (outside the CDR3, taken from reference TRBV7-9 and TRBJ1-3): DTGVSQNPRHKITKRGQNVTFRCDPISEHNRLYWYRQTLGQGPEFLTYFQNEAQLEKSRLLSDRFSAERPKGSFSTLEIQRTEQGDSAMYLCASSWGSSSGNTIYFGEGSWLTVV.

This clonotype was recorded many times. The CDR3 region is CASSLDSGIQPQHF. The CDR3 nucleotides are TGTGCCAGCAGCTTAGATTCAGGGATCCAGCCCCAGCATTTT. The chain joins TRBV7-2 to TRBJ1-5; maybe TRBD1 (5 bases). The ends were cut back, 1 base at V and 7 bases at J, with 11 bases in the middle. This CDR3 is 14 amino acids long. CDR1 and CDR2 (germline): SGHTA, FQGNSA.

The table lists this clonotype with many counts. The chain couples TRBV7-2 to TRBJ1-5; D uncertain. Germline V lookup: CDR1 SGHTA, CDR2 FQGNSA. Trimming removed 5 bases from V and 5 bases from J, with 10 bases in between. The CDR3 totals 13 residues. CDR3 amino acids: CASSVDHHQPQHF. The CDR3 region has the DNA TGTGCCAGCAGCGTGGACCACCATCAGCCCCAGCATTTT.

The chain carries TRBV5-5 and TRBJ1-3, with D possibly matching TRBD1 (6 bases). V lost 6 bases to trimming and J lost 0 bases, with 16 bases between them. The CDR3 totals 16 residues. From germline, CDR1 is SGHKS and CDR2 YYEKEE (reference sequence). The DNA for the CDR3 is TGTGCCAGCAACGCCCGATCAGGGGTCTCTGGAAACACCATATATTTT. It encodes CASNARSGVSGNTIYF.

This clonotype was observed a handful of times. The chain carries TRBV19 and TRBJ2-1; D perhaps matches TRBD2 (6 bases). V was clipped by 4 bases and J by 2 bases, with 12 bases between them. This CDR3 comprises 15 residues. Germline assignment: CDR1 LNHDA and CDR2 SQIVND (reference sequence). As DNA, the CDR3 is TGTGCCAGTAGTAAAGGCGGGGACCCCTACAATGAGCAGTTCTTC. Its translation is CASSKGGDPYNEQFF. Using reference TRBV19 and TRBJ2-1 for the parts outside the CDR3, the full variable domain is DGGITQSPKYLFRKEGQNVTLSCEQNLNHDAMYWYRQDPGQGLRLIYYSQIVNDFQKGDIAEGYSVSREKKESFPLTVTSAQKNPTAFYLCASSKGGDPYNEQFFGPGTRLTVL.

J is TRBJ1-3 and V is TRBV9; D is unresolved. CDR3 size: 15 residues. Looked up from germline, CDR1 is SGDLS and CDR2 is YYNGEE. The germline V and J ends were trimmed by 0 bases and 4 bases, with 11 bases remaining between them. The chain's CDR3 is CASSVEAQSGNTIYF. Written as DNA, the CDR3 is TGTGCCAGCAGCGTAGAGGCCCAGTCAGGAAACACCATATATTTT.

This chain connects TRBV5-4 to TRBJ2-1, with 9 bases identical to TRBD2. Germline CDR1 SGHNT, CDR2 YYREEE (reference sequence). V was pared by 2 bases and J by 8 bases, with 5 bases of the junction left unmatched. The CDR3 totals 14 residues. Here the CDR3 DNA reads TGTGCCAGCAGCTTCGGGACTAGCAGGGATGAGCAGTTCTTC. This sequence encodes CASSFGTSRDEQFF.

This clonotype was recorded many times. The rearrangement joins TRBV7-2 to TRBJ1-2, with a tentative D call TRBD1 (6 bases). The CDR3 has 13 amino acids. V lost 5 bases, J lost 5 bases, and 12 bases lay in between. Germline V gene data show CDR1 as SGHTA and CDR2 as FQGNSA. The CDR3 DNA reads TGTGCCAGCAGCCCCGGACAGCAATATGGCTACACCTTC. Its protein is CASSPGQQYGYTF.

V is TRBV15 and J is TRBJ2-7; 7 bases fit TRBD2. Germline values: CDR1 LNHNV, CDR2 YYDKDF (reference sequence). The CDR3 length is 15 residues. V gave up 5 bases and J gave up 4 bases; unmatched junction bases: 11. The CDR3 loop is CATSPAGGRMYEQYF. Written as DNA, the CDR3 is TGTGCCACCAGCCCCGCGGGCGGGAGAATGTACGAGCAGTACTTC.

This clonotype was detected only a few times. The rearrangement joins TRBV28 to TRBJ1-2; TRBD1 agrees at 7 bases. CDR1 and CDR2 (germline): MDHEN, SYDVKM. Trimming at V came to 7 bases and at J to 3 bases, leaving 8 bases not matched to a gene. The CDR3 contains 14 residues. The CDR3 nucleotides read TGTGCCAGCACCAACCAGGGGGGCGACTATGGCTACACCTTC. Its translation: CASTNQGGDYGYTF.

This clonotype was seen ten or more times. The CDR3 sequence is CASSSRGLGRTYNEQFF. The CDR3 coding sequence is TGTGCCAGCAGCTCGAGAGGGCTCGGGAGAACGTACAATGAGCAGTTCTTC. V usage is TRBV7-2 and J usage is TRBJ2-1; possibly TRBD2 for D (6 bases). This CDR3 is built from 17 residues. Germline V gene sequence: CDR1 SGHTA, CDR2 FQGNSA. V gave up 4 bases and J gave up 4 bases, with 20 bases separating them.

The CDR3 sequence is CASSFYRGVMNEQFF. The DNA of the CDR3 is TGTGCCAGCAGCTTCTACAGGGGAGTAATGAATGAGCAGTTCTTC. This sequence joins TRBV7-9 and TRBJ2-1, with TRBD1 matching 7 bases. Germline-derived CDR1 and CDR2 are SEHNR and FQNEAQ (reference sequence). The CDR3 contains 15 residues. After removal of 3 bases from V and 7 bases from J, the junction contained 9 bases not matched to a gene. Drawing the rest from reference TRBV7-9 and TRBJ2-1, the complete variable domain is DTGVSQNPRHKITKRGQNVTFRCDPISEHNRLYWYRQTLGQGPEFLTYFQNEAQLEKSRLLSDRFSAERPKGSFSTLEIQRTEQGDSAMYLCASSFYRGVMNEQFFGPGTRLTVL.